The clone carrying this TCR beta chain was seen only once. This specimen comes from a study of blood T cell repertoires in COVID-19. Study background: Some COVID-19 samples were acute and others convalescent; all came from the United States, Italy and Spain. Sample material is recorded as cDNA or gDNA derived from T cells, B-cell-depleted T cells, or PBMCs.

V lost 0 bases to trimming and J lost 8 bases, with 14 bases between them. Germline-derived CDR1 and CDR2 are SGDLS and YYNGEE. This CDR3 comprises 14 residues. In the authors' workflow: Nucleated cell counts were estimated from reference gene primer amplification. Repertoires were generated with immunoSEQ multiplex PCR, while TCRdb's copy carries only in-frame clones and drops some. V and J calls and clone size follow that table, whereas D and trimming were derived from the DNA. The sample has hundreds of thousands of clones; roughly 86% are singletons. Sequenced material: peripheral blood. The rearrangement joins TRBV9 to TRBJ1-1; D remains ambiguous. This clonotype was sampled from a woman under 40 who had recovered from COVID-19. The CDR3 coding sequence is TGTGCCAGCAGCGTAGACAGTCTGGGAGGGGAAGCTTTCTTT. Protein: CASSVDSLGGEAFF.